This T cell receptor beta chain emerged from a study of identical twins. TCRdb ran MiXCR on the 5' RACE reads and lists one entry per CDR3 protein. The sample lists around 500,000 distinct CDR3 sequences; 13% to 15% were seen once. V shed 5 bases and J shed 4 bases, with 14 bases lying between them. CDR3 size: 14 residues. Germline-derived CDR1 and CDR2 are MNHEY and SVGAGI. This clonotype was picked up a small number of times. These same data were also listed under a study on yellow fever vaccine responses in identical twins.

The clonotype was recovered from a woman aged 18-29 years in good health. This sequence joins TRBV6-5 and TRBJ2-5, with unresolved D. Material: CD4+ T cells sorted from blood. The CDR3 reads CASSHGSGRETQYF. CDR3 coding DNA: TGTGCCAGCAGTCACGGGTCCGGCAGAGAGACCCAGTACTTC.